This T cell receptor beta chain was observed in a study of blood T cell repertoires in COVID-19. Background on the study: The origin of the acute and convalescent COVID-19 samples was the United States, Italy and Spain. In each case, the material was cDNA or gDNA derived from T cells, B-cell-depleted T cells, or PBMCs.

The V segment lost 0 bases and the J segment 2 bases; nucleotides outside the gene matches: 5. The CDR3 length is 17 residues. Germline loops: CDR1 SGHRS, CDR2 YFSETQ. In the study's own analysis: The assay estimated nucleated cells by amplifying reference gene primers. The table came from immunoSEQ multiplex PCR; TCRdb's copy has only in-frame clones and leaves some out. That table is the source of V, J and clone size, and D and trimming were worked out from the DNA. The sample holds 20,000 to 25,000 clones, 89% seen once. This receptor was obtained from a human donor with active COVID-19. The donor label of this sample is uncertain. Specimen: peripheral blood. V is TRBV5-1 and J is TRBJ2-6; 7 bases align to TRBD1. The DNA of the CDR3 is TGCGCCAGCAGCTTGGGACAGGGTAGGGCTGGGGCCAACGTCCTGACTTTC. Translation: CASSLGQGRAGANVLTF.